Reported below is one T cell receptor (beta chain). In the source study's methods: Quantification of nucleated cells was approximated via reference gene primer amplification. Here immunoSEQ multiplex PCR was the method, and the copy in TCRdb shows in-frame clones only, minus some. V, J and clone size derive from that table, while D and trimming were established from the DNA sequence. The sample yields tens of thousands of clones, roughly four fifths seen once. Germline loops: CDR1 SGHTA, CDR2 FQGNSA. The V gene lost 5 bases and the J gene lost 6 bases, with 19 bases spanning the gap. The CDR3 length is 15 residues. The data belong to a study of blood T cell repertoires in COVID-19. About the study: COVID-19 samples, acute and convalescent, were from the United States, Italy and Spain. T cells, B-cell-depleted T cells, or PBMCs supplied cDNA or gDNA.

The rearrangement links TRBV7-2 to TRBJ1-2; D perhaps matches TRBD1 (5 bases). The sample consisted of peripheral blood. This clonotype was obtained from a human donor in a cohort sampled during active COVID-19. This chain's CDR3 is CASSLAGRQMDGYTF. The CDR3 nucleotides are TGTGCCAGCAGCCTGGCAGGGCGTCAGATGGATGGCTACACCTTC. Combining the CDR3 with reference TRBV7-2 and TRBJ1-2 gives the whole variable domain GAGVSQSPSNKVTEKGKDVELRCDPISGHTALYWYRQSLGQGLEFLIYFQGNSAPDKSGLPSDRFSAERTGGSVSTLTIQRTQQEDSAVYLCASSLAGRQMDGYTFGSGTRLTVV.